Listed here is a single T cell receptor beta chain. This clonotype was detected a few times. It lacks a known antigen. Base qualities are not recorded, but no much larger clone differs from it by a single base. This record comes from a study of blood T cells in healthy people across ages (dated by TCRdb to between 2014 and 2016). Regarding the research as a whole: In model experiments, roughly one uniquely barcoded TCR beta cDNA molecule per two T cells was captured by template switching. Donors were grouped into four age groups: young (average 16 years), middle-aged (around 39), aged (around 62) and long-lived (just over 80). For two donors (one aged 18 to 30 and one aged 80 or older), the study analyzed two additional independent replicas of 1 million unique cDNA reads from the same blood draw. To track age-related changes in TCR beta repertoire diversity, the study relied on deep sequencing normalized with unique cDNA molecular identifiers. To avoid experimental bias, donors of different ages were randomly spread across the sequencing lanes.

The roughly 39 donors, aged about 6 to 95 years, were systemically healthy Caucasian individuals from Russia. Approximately 9.3 milliliters of peripheral blood were collected from each donor into EDTA-treated Vacutainer tubes. PBMCs were isolated by Ficoll-Paque density-gradient centrifugation, with at least 6.5 million obtained per sample. Trizol reagent was used to extract total RNA from PBMCs, with at least 6 micrograms per sample. For every donor, flow cytometry on a PBMC aliquot measured the percentage of naive CD45RAhigh/CD27high T cells. The method was 5' RACE. Data came from an Illumina HiSeq 2500. The second PCR ran for about 7 to 11 cycles and used a J-beta primer mix along with a sample-barcoded 5' primer. Each TCR beta cDNA molecule received a unique molecular identifier from a template-switch 5' adaptor carrying 12 random nucleotides. At least 2.5 million CDR3-containing paired-end reads were obtained from each sample. The Mint cDNA synthesis kit, primed by a TRBC-specific oligonucleotide, was used to synthesize first-strand cDNA from all RNA. All cDNA was treated with uracil-DNA glycosylase and then went through a first 18-cycle PCR with the universal primers M1SS and BC2_uni_R. Per the original workflow: For normalization, 1 million high-quality reads, each with a distinct molecular identifier, were randomly selected from each sample. Instead of being binned into consensus sequences, reads with shared molecular identifiers were discarded. MiTCR, run with a Q25 quality threshold and the strictest error-elimination algorithm, handled CDR3 identification, clonotype clustering and error correction. A nonparametric unseen species model with Euler transformation was used to estimate lower-bound total TCR beta diversity. TCRdb trimmed the raw reads at Q25, called clones with MiXCR and kept productive beta chains. Each CDR3 protein appears once, grouped with its most common genes and DNA. The V and J calls, along with clone size, are taken from TCRdb and not from the paper's own processing. The sample data list about 1.8 million distinct CDR3 sequences, and 49% of these were observed just once. The top ten hold about 2.1% of the sample.

The CDR3 starts with the cysteine, ends with the phenylalanine, and has 15 residues. Just the 45-base CDR3 DNA is kept, in frame starting at base 1. Cut back by 0 bases and 0 bases, the V and J ends lie 9 bases apart. CDR1 and CDR2 were assigned from the germline V gene as MGHRA and YSYEKL. On the study overall, not on this receptor specifically: Bulk unsorted PBMC profiling prevented conclusive comparison of naive and antigen-experienced compartments. A strong correlation was found between observed TCR beta diversity and the percentage of naive T cells measured by flow cytometry. Because the CMV infection status of the donors was unknown, age-related changes in expanded clonotypes may potentially have been confounded. As age increased, observed TCR beta diversity per million T cells dropped in a roughly linear way, and a significant reduction was already evident by age roughly 36. Estimates of total diversity based on one million sequenced T cells were regarded as lower bounds and as underestimates. Compared with the aged group, the long-lived group had more naive CD4+ T cells, fewer expanded clones and increased TCR diversity, suggesting age selection.

The source is a middle-aged woman in good health. Sequenced input: blood. The chain uses TRBV4-1 and TRBJ2-7; a tentative D call is TRBD2 (5 bases match). The DNA is as follows: TGCGCCAGCAGCCAAGATGGCGGGTTCTCCTACGAGCAGTACTTC. This encodes CASSQDGGFSYEQYF.